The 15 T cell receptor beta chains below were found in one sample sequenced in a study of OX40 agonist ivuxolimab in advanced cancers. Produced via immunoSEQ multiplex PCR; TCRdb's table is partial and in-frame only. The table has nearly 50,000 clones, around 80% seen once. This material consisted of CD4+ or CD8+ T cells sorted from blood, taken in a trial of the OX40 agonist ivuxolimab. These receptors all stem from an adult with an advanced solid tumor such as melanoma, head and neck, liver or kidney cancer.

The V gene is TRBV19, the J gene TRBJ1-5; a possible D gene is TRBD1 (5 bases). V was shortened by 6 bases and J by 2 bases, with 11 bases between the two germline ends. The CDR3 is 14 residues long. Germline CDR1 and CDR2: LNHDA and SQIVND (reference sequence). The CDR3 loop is CASSSGTGNQPQHF. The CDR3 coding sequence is TGTGCCAGTAGCTCCGGGACTGGCAATCAGCCCCAGCATTTT.

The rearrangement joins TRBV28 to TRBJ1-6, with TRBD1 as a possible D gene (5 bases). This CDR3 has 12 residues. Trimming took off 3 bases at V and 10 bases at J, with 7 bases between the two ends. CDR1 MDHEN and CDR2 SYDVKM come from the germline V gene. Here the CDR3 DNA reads TGTGCCAGCAGTTTCCGGGACTCACCCCTCCACTTT. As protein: CASSFRDSPLHF. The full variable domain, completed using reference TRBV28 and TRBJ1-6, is DVKVTQSSRYLVKRTGEKVFLECVQDMDHENMFWYRQDPGLGLRLIYFSYDVKMKEKGDIPEGYSVSREKKERFSLILESASTNQTSMYLCASSFRDSPLHFGNGTRLTVT.

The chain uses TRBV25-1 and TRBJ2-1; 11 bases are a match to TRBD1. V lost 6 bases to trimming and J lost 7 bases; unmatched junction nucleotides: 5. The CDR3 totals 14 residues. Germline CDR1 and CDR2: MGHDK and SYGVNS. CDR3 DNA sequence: TGTGCCAGCAGACGGACAGGGGGCAGGAATGAGCAGTTCTTC. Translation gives CASRRTGGRNEQFF.

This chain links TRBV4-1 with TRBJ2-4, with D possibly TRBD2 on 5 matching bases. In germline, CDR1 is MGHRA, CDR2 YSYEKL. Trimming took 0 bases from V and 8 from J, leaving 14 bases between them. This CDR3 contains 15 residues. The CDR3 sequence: CASSQDARLGDIQYF. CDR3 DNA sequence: TGCGCCAGCAGCCAAGACGCTCGCCTCGGGGACATTCAGTACTTC.

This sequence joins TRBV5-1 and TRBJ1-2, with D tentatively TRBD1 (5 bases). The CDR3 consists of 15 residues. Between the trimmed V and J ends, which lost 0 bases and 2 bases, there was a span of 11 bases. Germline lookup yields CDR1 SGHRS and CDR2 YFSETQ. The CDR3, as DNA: TGCGCCAGCAGCTTGGACGGCAGGGCCAACTATGGCTACACCTTC. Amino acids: CASSLDGRANYGYTF.

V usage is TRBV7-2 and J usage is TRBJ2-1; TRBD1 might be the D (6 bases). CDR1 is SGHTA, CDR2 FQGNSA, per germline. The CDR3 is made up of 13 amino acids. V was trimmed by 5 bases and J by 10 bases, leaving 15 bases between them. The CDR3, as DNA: TGTGCCAGCAGCGTCTGGACAGCCCAAGAGCAGTTCTTC. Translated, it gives CASSVWTAQEQFF.

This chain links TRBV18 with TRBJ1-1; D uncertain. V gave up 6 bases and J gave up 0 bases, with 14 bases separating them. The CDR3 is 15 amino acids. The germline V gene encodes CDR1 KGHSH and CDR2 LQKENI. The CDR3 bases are TGTGCCAGCTCCCCGAACATCGACATGAACACTGAAGCTTTCTTT. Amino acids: CASSPNIDMNTEAFF.

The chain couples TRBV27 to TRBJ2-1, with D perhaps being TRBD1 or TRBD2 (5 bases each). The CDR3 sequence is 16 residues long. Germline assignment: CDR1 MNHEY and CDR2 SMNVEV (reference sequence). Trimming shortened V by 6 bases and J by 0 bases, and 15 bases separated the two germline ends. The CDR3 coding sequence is TGTGCCAGCAGACCTAGTGGGGGACCCTCCTACAATGAGCAGTTCTTC. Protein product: CASRPSGGPSYNEQFF.

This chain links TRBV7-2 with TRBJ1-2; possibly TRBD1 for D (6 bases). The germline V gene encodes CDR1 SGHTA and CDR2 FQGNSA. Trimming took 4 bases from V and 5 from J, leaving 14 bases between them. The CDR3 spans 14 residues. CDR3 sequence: CASSSEQGSYGYTF. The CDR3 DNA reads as TGTGCCAGCAGCTCAGAACAGGGATCATATGGCTACACCTTC. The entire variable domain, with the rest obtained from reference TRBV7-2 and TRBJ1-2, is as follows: GAGVSQSPSNKVTEKGKDVELRCDPISGHTALYWYRQSLGQGLEFLIYFQGNSAPDKSGLPSDRFSAERTGGSVSTLTIQRTQQEDSAVYLCASSSEQGSYGYTFGSGTRLTVV.

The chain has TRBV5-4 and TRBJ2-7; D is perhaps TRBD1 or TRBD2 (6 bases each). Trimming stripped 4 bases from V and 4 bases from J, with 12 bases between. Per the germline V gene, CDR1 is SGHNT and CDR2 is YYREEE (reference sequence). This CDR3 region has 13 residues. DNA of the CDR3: TGTGCCAGCAGCCGAACGGGGGCGTACGAGCAGTACTTC. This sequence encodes CASSRTGAYEQYF.

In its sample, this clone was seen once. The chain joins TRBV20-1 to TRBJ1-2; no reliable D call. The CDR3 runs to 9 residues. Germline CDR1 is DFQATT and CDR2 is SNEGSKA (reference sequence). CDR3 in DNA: TGCAGCCTTCGTGATGGCTACACCTTC. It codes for CSLRDGYTF.

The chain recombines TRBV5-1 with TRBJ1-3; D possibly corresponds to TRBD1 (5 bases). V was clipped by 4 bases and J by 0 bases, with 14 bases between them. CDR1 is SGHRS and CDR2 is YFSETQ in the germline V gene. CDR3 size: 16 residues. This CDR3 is CASSGGDSGSGNTIYF. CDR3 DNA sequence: TGCGCCAGCAGCGGGGGGGACTCCGGCTCTGGAAACACCATATATTTT.

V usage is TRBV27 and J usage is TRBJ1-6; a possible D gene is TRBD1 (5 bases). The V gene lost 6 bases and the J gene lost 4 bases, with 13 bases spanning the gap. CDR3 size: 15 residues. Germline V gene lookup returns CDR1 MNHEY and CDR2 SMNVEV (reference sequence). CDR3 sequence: CASSMVGTYNSPLHF. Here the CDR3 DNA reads TGTGCCAGCAGCATGGTGGGGACGTATAATTCACCCCTCCACTTT.

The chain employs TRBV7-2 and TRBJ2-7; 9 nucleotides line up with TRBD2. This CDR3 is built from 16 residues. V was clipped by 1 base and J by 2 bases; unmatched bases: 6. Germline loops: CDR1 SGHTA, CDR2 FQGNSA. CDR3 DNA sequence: TGTGCCAGCAGCTTAGGCGGCGGGAGGGCCGCCTACGAGCAGTACTTC. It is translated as CASSLGGGRAAYEQYF.

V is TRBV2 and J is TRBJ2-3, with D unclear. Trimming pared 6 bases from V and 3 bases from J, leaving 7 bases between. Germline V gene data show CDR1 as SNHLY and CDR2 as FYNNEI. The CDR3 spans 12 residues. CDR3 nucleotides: TGTGCCAGCAGCGAGATTACAGATACGCAGTATTTT. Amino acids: CASSEITDTQYF.